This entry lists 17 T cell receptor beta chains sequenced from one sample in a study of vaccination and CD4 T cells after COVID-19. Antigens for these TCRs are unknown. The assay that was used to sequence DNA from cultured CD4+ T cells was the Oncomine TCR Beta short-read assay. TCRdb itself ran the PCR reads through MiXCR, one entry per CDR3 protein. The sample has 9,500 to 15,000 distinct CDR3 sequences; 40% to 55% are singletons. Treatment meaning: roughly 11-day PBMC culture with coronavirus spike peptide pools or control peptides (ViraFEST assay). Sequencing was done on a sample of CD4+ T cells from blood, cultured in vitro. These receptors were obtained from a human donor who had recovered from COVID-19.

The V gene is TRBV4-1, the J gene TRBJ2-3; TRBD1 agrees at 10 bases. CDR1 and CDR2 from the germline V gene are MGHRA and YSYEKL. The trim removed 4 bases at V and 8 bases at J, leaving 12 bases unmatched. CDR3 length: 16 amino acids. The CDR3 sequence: CASSREDRGLLSTQYF. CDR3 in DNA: TGCGCCAGCAGCCGGGAAGACAGGGGGCTCCTATCTACGCAGTATTTT.

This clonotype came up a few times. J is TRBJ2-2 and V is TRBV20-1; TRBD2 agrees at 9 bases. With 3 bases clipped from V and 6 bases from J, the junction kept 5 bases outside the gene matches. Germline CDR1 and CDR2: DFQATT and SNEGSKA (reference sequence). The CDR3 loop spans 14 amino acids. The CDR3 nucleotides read TGCAGTGCTAGTCTAGCGGGAATGGCCGGGGAGCTGTTTTTT. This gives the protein CSASLAGMAGELFF.

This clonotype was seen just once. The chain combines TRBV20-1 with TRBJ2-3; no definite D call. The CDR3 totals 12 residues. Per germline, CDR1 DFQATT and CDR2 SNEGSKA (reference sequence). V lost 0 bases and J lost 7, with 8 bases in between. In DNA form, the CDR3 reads TGCAGTGCTAGAGATTTGGGGAATACGCAGTATTTT. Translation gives CSARDLGNTQYF.

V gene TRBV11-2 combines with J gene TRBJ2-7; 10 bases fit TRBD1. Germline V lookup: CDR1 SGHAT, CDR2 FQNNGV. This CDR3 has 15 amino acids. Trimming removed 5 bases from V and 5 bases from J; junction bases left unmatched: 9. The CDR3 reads CASSLTGTGDHEQYF. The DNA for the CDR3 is TGTGCCAGCAGCCTAACCGGGACAGGGGATCACGAGCAGTACTTC.

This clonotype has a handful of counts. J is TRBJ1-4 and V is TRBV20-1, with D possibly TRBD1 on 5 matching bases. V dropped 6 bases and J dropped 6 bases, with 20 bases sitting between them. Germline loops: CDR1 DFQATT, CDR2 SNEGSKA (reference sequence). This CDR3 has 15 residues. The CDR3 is CSARGGTGSDEKLFF. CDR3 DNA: TGCAGTGCACGGGGGGGGACCGGATCGGATGAAAAACTGTTTTTT.

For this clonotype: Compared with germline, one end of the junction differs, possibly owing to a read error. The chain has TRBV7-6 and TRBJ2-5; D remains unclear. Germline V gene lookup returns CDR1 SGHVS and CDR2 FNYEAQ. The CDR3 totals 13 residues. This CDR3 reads CASSESQRETQYF. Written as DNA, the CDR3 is TGTGCTAGCAGCGAGTCACAGCGAGAGACCCAGTACTTC.

The CDR3 is CATSGPGGQLQFF. For the CDR3, the DNA is TGTGCCACCAGTGGACCCGGGGGGCAGCTACAGTTCTTC. The chain couples TRBV24-1 to TRBJ2-1; possibly TRBD2 for D (7 bases). The CDR3 length is 13 residues. Germline CDR1 is KGHDR and CDR2 is SFDVKD. V lost 5 bases and J 13 bases, leaving 17 bases between the germline ends.

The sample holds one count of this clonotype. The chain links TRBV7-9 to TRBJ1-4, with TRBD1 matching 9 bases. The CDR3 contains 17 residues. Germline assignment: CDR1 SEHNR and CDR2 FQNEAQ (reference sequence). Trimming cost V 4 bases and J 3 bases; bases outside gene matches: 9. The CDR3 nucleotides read TGTGCCAGCAGCTCCCTGGGACAGGGCACTGCTAATGAAAAACTGTTTTTT. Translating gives CASSSLGQGTANEKLFF.

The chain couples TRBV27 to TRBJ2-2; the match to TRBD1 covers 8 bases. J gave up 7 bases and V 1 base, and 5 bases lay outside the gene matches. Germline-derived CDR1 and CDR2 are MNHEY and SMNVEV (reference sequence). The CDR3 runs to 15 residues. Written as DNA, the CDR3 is TGTGCCAGCAGTTTATGGACAGGGTCGGGCGGGGAGCTGTTTTTT. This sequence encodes CASSLWTGSGGELFF.

In DNA, the CDR3 is TGTGCCAGCAGCCCACTTGGACAGGGGGCGATAAAACTGTTTTTT. The encoded protein is CASSPLGQGAIKLFF. The rearrangement joins TRBV7-3 to TRBJ1-4; 11 bases match TRBD1. The CDR3 spans 15 residues. CDR1 and CDR2 from the germline V gene are SGHTA and FQGTGA. V lost 5 bases and J lost 10; bases outside the gene matches: 9.

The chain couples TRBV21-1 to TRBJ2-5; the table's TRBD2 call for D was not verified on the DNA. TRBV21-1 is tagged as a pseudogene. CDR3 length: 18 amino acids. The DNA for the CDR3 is TGTGCCAGCAGCACGTCTAGCGGGACCCGGCAAAACCAAGAGACCCAGTACTTC. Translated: CASSTSSGTRQNQETQYF.

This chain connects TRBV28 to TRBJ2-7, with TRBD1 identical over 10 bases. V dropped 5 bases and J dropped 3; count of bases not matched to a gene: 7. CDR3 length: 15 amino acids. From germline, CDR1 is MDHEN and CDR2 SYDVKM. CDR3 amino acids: CASSQAGQGSYEQYF. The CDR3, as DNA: TGTGCCAGCAGTCAAGCGGGACAGGGGAGCTACGAGCAGTACTTC.

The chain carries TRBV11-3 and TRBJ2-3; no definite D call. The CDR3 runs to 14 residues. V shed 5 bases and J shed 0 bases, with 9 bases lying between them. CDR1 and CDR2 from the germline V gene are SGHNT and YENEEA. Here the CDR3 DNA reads TGTGCCAGCAGCCAAGCCTCTAGCACAGATACGCAGTATTTT. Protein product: CASSQASSTDTQYF.

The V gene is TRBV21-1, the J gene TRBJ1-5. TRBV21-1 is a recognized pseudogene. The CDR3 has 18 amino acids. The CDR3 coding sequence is TGTGCCAGCAGCAACTCAAACCTGAACAAAATTAAGCATCAGCCCCAGCATTTT. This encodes CASSNSNLNKIKHQPQHF.

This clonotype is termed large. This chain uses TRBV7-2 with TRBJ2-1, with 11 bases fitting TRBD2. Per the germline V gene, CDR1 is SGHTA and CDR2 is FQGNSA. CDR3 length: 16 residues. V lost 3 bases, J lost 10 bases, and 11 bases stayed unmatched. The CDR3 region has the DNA TGTGCCAGCAGCTTCGAGACTAGCGGGGCGCCTCACGAGCAGTTCTTC. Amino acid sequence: CASSFETSGAPHEQFF.

The CDR3 loop reads CAISESMGGGNTIYF. The CDR3 bases are TGTGCCATCAGTGAGTCGATGGGTGGAGGAAACACCATATATTTT. This chain links TRBV10-3 with TRBJ1-3; D remains unclear. CDR1 is ENHRY, CDR2 SYGVKD, per germline. Trimming pared 0 bases from V and 4 bases from J, leaving 10 bases between. The CDR3 covers 15 residues.

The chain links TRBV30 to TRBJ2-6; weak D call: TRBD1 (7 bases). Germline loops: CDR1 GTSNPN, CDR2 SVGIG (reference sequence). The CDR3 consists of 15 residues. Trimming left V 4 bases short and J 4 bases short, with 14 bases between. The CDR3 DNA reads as TGTGCCTGGACCTCAGGGGGGAAAGGGGCCAACGTCCTGACTTTC. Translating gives CAWTSGGKGANVLTF.